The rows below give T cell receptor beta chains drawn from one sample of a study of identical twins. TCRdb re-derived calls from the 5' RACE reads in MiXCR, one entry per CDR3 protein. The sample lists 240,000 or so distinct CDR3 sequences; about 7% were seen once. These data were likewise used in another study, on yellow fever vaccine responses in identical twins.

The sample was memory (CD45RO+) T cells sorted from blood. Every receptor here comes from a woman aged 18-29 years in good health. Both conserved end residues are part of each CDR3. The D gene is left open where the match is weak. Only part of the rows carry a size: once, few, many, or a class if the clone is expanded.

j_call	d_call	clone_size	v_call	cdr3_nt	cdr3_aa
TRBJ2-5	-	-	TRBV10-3	TGTGCCACCGCCCACCAAGAGACCCAGTACTTC	CATAHQETQYF
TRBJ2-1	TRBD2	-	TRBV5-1	TGCGCCAGCAGCTCGACTAGCGGGTCATACAATGAGCAGTTCTTC	CASSSTSGSYNEQFF
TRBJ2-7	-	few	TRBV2	TGTGCCAGCAGTGCTCCCTACACGGGCAGAGACTACGAGCAGTACTTC	CASSAPYTGRDYEQYF
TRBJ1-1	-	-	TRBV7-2	TGTGCCAGCAGCTTAGAGGGCCACACTGAAGCTTTCTTT	CASSLEGHTEAFF
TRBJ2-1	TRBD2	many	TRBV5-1	TGCGCCAGCAGCGTCGGGACTAGCGGGAGTTCCGGGCAGTTCTTC	CASSVGTSGSSGQFF
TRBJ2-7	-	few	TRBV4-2	TGTGCCAGCAGCCAAGGTGCGACCCCAGGGCACGAGCAGTACTTC	CASSQGATPGHEQYF
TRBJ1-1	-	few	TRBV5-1	TGCGCCAGCCAGAATCTGAACACTGAAGCTTTCTTT	CASQNLNTEAFF
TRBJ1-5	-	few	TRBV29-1	TGCAGCGCCCCTCGGGGGTGGGAGAATCAGCCCCAGCATTTT	CSAPRGWENQPQHF
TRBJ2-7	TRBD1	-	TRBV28	TGTGCCAGCAGTATTCTAGGACAGGGGAGTCTCAACGAGCAGTACTTC	CASSILGQGSLNEQYF
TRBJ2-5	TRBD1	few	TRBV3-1	TGTGCCAGCAGCCAAGAAGGGAATAGACAGGGTAGGGAGACCCAGTACTTC	CASSQEGNRQGRETQYF
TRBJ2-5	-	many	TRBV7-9	TGTGCCAGCAGCTTTGCTAGGTACCAAGAGACCCAGTACTTC	CASSFARYQETQYF
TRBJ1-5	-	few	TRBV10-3	TGTGCCATCAGGGGGCAGGAGGGCAATCAGCCCCAGCATTTT	CAIRGQEGNQPQHF
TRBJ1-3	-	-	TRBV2	TGTGCCAGCCGAGGAGAATCGAGGGGAAACACCATATATTTT	CASRGESRGNTIYF
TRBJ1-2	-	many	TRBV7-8	TGTGCCAGCAGCTTAGGGGGCCGGGGCGACTATGGCTACACCTTC	CASSLGGRGDYGYTF
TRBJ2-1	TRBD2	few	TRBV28	TGTGCCAGCAGTCCCAGCGGGGCGACACACAATGAGCAGTTCTTC	CASSPSGATHNEQFF
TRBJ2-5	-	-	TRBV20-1	TGCAGTGCTAGAGATTGGTCGAGGGGCGCGGAGACCCAGTACTTC	CSARDWSRGAETQYF
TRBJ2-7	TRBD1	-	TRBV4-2	TGTGCCATGAGCCTCGGACCCGGGACAGGAGGCGTCTCCTACGAGCAGTACTTC	CAMSLGPGTGGVSYEQYF
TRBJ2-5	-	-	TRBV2	TGTGCCAGCAGTGAGGGGGCGAAGACCCAGTACTTC	CASSEGAKTQYF
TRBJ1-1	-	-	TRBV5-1	TGCGCCAGCACCTTGGGGGCACTCTCGAACACTGAAGCTTTCTTT	CASTLGALSNTEAFF
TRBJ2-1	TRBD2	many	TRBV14	TGTGCCAGCAGCCGCCTGACTAGCGATGAGCAGTTCTTC	CASSRLTSDEQFF
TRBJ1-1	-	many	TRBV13	TGTGCCAGCAGCCCCCCGCGGGGGGGCTCTACCACTGAAGCTTTCTTT	CASSPPRGGSTTEAFF
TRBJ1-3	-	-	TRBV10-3	TGTGCCATCAGTGGAGACTCTGGAAACACCATATATTTT	CAISGDSGNTIYF
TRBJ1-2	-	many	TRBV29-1	TGCAGCGCCCTTGGGGCCAATAACTATGGCTACACCTTC	CSALGANNYGYTF
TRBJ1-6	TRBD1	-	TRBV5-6	TGTGCCAGCAGCTGGAGTCAGGGGGATAATTCACCCCTCCACTTT	CASSWSQGDNSPLHF
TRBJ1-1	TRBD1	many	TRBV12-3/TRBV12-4	TGTGCCAGCAGTCTCCAGGGGGCTTTGAACACTGAAGCTTTCTTT	CASSLQGALNTEAFF
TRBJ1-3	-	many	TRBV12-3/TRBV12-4	TGTGCCAGCAGTTTAGGCTTAGGGCCTGGAAACACCATATATTTT	CASSLGLGPGNTIYF
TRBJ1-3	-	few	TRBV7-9	TGTGCCAGCAGCCTACAGGCCTCTGGAAACACCATATATTTT	CASSLQASGNTIYF
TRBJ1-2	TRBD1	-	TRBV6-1	TGTGCCAGTACGACAGGGTTTGGCTACATCTTC	CASTTGFGYIF
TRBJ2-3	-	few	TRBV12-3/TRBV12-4	TGTGCCAGCAGTTTGCTAGCAACTAGCACAGATACGCAGTATTTT	CASSLLATSTDTQYF
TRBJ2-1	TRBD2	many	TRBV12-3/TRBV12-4	TGTGCCAGCAGTCCCACTAGCGGGGGGAGAGATGAGCAGTTCTTC	CASSPTSGGRDEQFF
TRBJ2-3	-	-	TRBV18	TGTGCCAGCTCACCACCGGAAGGTACAGATACGCAGTATTTT	CASSPPEGTDTQYF
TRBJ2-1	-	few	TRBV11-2	TGTGCCAGCAGCCGACCCGGGACTTTACACTCCTACAATGAGCAGTTCTTC	CASSRPGTLHSYNEQFF
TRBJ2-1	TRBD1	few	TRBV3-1	TGTGCCAGCAGCCAACCTGGGACAGGGATTGAGCAGTTCTTC	CASSQPGTGIEQFF
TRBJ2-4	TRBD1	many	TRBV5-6	TGTGCCAGCAGCTTTCAGGGGGCAAACATTCAGTACTTC	CASSFQGANIQYF
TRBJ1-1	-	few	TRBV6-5	TGTGCCAGCAGTTATGACAGCTACATGAACACTGAAGCTTTCTTT	CASSYDSYMNTEAFF
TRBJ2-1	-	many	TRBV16	TGTGCCAGCAGCCAGGGGCTTTATGAGCAGTTCTTC	CASSQGLYEQFF
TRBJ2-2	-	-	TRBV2	TGTGCCAGCAGTCAGCAGGGACCTACGAACACCGGGGAGCTGCTTTTT	CASSQQGPTNTGELLF
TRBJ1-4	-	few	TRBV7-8	TGTGCCAGCAGCCCGATAGGACAGAATGAAAAACTGTTTTTT	CASSPIGQNEKLFF
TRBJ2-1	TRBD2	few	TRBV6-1	TGTGCCAGCAGTCTAGCGGGAGTGTCGAATGAGCAGTTCTTC	CASSLAGVSNEQFF
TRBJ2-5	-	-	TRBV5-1	TGCGCCAGCAGCAAGTTTGAGACCAACGGGATTTTGGAGACCCAGTACTTC	CASSKFETNGILETQYF
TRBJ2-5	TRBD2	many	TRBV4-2	TGTGCCAGCAGCCAAGATGGGGAACTAGCGGGGGGGCAAGAGACCCAGTACTTC	CASSQDGELAGGQETQYF